A single sample gave rise to the 9 T cell receptor beta chains below, sequenced in a study of early stage breast cancer tumors. The method was immunoSEQ multiplex PCR; TCRdb's version includes in-frame clones alone and lacks a portion of them. The table shows 5,000 to 6,500 clones, with roughly 75% occurring only once. Sequencing was done on a sample of normal breast tissue next to the tumor. These receptors were obtained from a person in their 40s with breast cancer.

In nucleotides, the CDR3 is TGTGCCAGCAGTGTCCAGGGGGGGTCTAATGAAAAACTGTTTTTT. Amino acids: CASSVQGGSNEKLFF. V is TRBV25-1 and J is TRBJ1-4; TRBD1 agrees at 7 bases. The junction had 5 bases not matched to a gene; V was cut back by 4 bases and J by 3 bases. This CDR3 comprises 15 residues. Per germline, CDR1 MGHDK and CDR2 SYGVNS.

The V and J genes are TRBV21-1 and TRBJ2-3; TRBD2, as called in the table, went unchecked against the DNA. TRBV21-1 is a pseudogene locus. The CDR3 has 11 amino acids. This CDR3 reads CARRLSDTQYF. Written as DNA, the CDR3 is TGTGCCAGGAGACTTTCCGATACGCAGTATTTT.

The chain combines TRBV5-1 with TRBJ2-1; D remains unclear. In germline, CDR1 is SGHRS, CDR2 YFSETQ. Trimming removed 0 bases from V and 4 bases from J, with 8 bases in between. There are 14 residues in the CDR3. The CDR3 loop reads CASSLDPGYNEQFF. CDR3 coding DNA: TGCGCCAGCAGCTTGGATCCGGGTTACAATGAGCAGTTCTTC.

This clone is termed medium-sized. This CDR3 reads CASSPGLLSYEQYF. The CDR3 region has the DNA TGCGCCAGCAGCCCCGGACTTTTATCCTACGAGCAGTACTTC. The chain is built from TRBV5-1 and TRBJ2-7; the D gene is possibly TRBD2 (5 bases). CDR1 SGHRS and CDR2 YFSETQ come from the germline V gene. The germline V and J ends were trimmed by 4 bases and 1 base, with 12 bases remaining between them. There are 14 residues in the CDR3.

The chain uses TRBV6-5 and TRBJ1-2; D may be TRBD1 (6 bases). The V end was cut by 0 bases, the J end by 4 bases, with 15 bases between. The germline gives CDR1 MNHEY, CDR2 SVGAGI. This CDR3 comprises 16 residues. In DNA form, the CDR3 reads TGTGCCAGCAGTTACTCGCCTCAGGGGAGAGGCTATGGCTACACCTTC. Translated, it gives CASSYSPQGRGYGYTF.

This chain connects TRBV6-4 to TRBJ2-3; 9 bases align to TRBD2. This CDR3 spans 15 amino acids. CDR1 MRHNA and CDR2 SNTAGT come from the germline V gene. Trimming removed 2 bases from V and 1 base from J; junction bases left unmatched: 1. CDR3 sequence reads: CASSDVAGGTDTQYF. CDR3 nucleotides: TGTGCCAGCAGTGACGTAGCGGGAGGCACAGATACGCAGTATTTT.

The V gene is TRBV7-2, the J gene TRBJ2-7; D unclear. V lost 5 bases, J lost 2 bases, and 13 bases lay in between. Per the germline V gene, CDR1 is SGHTA and CDR2 is FQGNSA. The CDR3 sequence is 14 residues long. The CDR3 loop reads CASSPMAGPYEQYF. CDR3 nucleotide sequence: TGTGCCAGCAGCCCCATGGCAGGACCCTACGAGCAGTACTTC.

This rearrangement joins TRBV27 to TRBJ1-1; D gene uncertain. CDR3 length: 15 residues. V dropped 1 base and J dropped 4 bases, with 13 bases sitting between them. CDR1 MNHEY and CDR2 SMNVEV come from the germline V gene (reference sequence). The CDR3 DNA follows: TGTGCCAGCAGTTTATTAGGAGGGTTCGGCACTGAAGCTTTCTTT. Amino acids: CASSLLGGFGTEAFF.

This rearrangement joins TRBV6-1 to TRBJ2-5; 8 nucleotides align to TRBD2. The CDR3 has 14 residues. CDR1 is MNHNS, CDR2 SASEGT, per germline. The ends lost 7 bases at V and 5 bases at J; junction bases unmatched: 9. This CDR3 reads CASKSGGFVETQYF. As DNA, the CDR3 is TGTGCCAGCAAATCGGGAGGGTTCGTTGAGACCCAGTACTTC.